This T cell receptor (beta chain) was sequenced in a study of cytomegalovirus exposure and HLA in healthy donors. Study summary: Most donors, roughly 77% of a few hundred genotyped, fell in the Caucasian-associated ancestry cluster.

CDR1 and CDR2 (germline): SGHKS, YYEKEE (reference sequence). This CDR3 contains 14 residues. J gave up 7 bases and V 0 bases, and 5 bases lay outside the gene matches. Amplification used 60 Vbeta primers and 13 Jbeta primers. Clones were sequenced by immunoSEQ multiplex PCR, and TCRdb holds only the in-frame ones, with some missing. Of approximately 160,000 clones in the sample, around 68% were seen once. In its sample, this clone was seen a few times. Sequences were obtained from PBMCs. The chain couples TRBV5-5 to TRBJ1-2, with 8 positions matching TRBD1. The source is a middle-aged woman in good health and CMV-seropositive. The CDR3 reads CASSLATGARGYTF. CDR3 DNA: TGTGCCAGCAGCTTGGCGACAGGGGCTCGTGGCTACACCTTC.